Presented here are 2 T cell receptor beta chains from one specimen sequenced in a study of T cells in Graves' hyperthyroidism and ophthalmopathy. It was RNA transcripts that yielded the amplified TCR beta CDR3 regions. The TCR CDR3 was amplified in a first-round RT-PCR using the HTBI primer set. TCRdb called the multiplex PCR reads again in MiXCR, with one record for every CDR3 protein. The sample has roughly 750,000 distinct CDR3 sequences; over 15% are singletons. Sequences were obtained from blood. Source of these receptors: a man between 18 and 29 years old with Graves' hyperthyroidism.

Note on this clonotype: One junction end disagrees with the germline gene, perhaps due to a read error. V and J are TRBV28 and TRBJ2-7; 7 bases agree with TRBD2. The CDR3 consists of 14 residues. Per the germline V gene, CDR1 is MDHEN and CDR2 is SYDVKM. The CDR3 nucleotides read TGTACCAGCAGTTCATCCGGGACTAACTACGAGCAGTACTTC. Translating gives CTSSSSGTNYEQYF.

The J gene is TRBJ2-5, the V gene TRBV15; D remains unclear. V gave up 3 bases and J gave up 5 bases, with 22 bases separating them. This CDR3 spans 17 amino acids. CDR1 is LNHNV and CDR2 is YYDKDF in the germline V gene (reference sequence). The CDR3 loop reads CATSSNNGVTTYETQYF. CDR3 coding DNA: TGTGCCACCAGCAGTAACAACGGAGTAACGACCTACGAGACCCAGTACTTC.